A selection of T cell receptor beta chains follows, all from one sample in a study of OX40 agonist ivuxolimab in advanced cancers. Here immunoSEQ multiplex PCR was the method, and the copy in TCRdb shows in-frame clones only, minus some. The sample gives approximately 74,000 clones, approximately 90% of which show up once; 0.27% is in the top ten. The material sequenced was CD4+ or CD8+ T cells sorted from blood, taken in a trial of the OX40 agonist ivuxolimab. The source of these receptors is an adult with an advanced solid tumor such as melanoma, head and neck, liver or kidney cancer. Each CDR3 is given with its conserved first and last residue. D genes are given only for firm matches. Some rows mark clone size as missing; the rest say once, few, many or name a class of expanded clone.

cdr3_nt cdr3_aa v_call d_call j_call clone_size
TGTGCCAGCAGCCCGACCCGGGCCGGGCGGGTCCCCTCTAGGGAGCAGTACTTC CASSPTRAGRVPSREQYF TRBV11-3 . TRBJ2-7 .
TGTGCCAGCAGCTTAGCATCGATACCCTACGAGCAGTACTTC CASSLASIPYEQYF TRBV7-9 . TRBJ2-7 .
TGTGCTAGTGGTTTGGTAGGGGGCGAGACCCAGTACTTC CASGLVGGETQYF TRBV12-5 TRBD1 TRBJ2-5 few
TGTGCCAGCAGCTTAGAGTTAGGGCGCAATCAGCCCCAGCATTTT CASSLELGRNQPQHF TRBV7-2 . TRBJ1-5 .
TGTGCCAGCAGCTTATCAGGGGGAGGGTTTTACGAGCAGTACTTC CASSLSGGGFYEQYF TRBV7-2 . TRBJ2-7 once
TGTGCCAGCAGCCAAGGGGGCAGGGGCGGGAGAAACAATGAGCAGTTCTTC CASSQGGRGGRNNEQFF TRBV5-6 . TRBJ2-1 .
TGTGCCAGCAACCAGCGGGATGGCGATACGCAGTATTTT CASNQRDGDTQYF TRBV9 TRBD2 TRBJ2-3 once
TGTGCCAGCAGCTTAGGGCGGTCCAATGAGCAGTTCTTC CASSLGRSNEQFF TRBV7-7 . TRBJ2-1 .
TGTGCCAGCAGCTTATTGGACCACTACGAGCAGTACTTC CASSLLDHYEQYF TRBV7-8 . TRBJ2-7 .
TGTGCCAGCAGCCACCAGCCGGATTACGAGCAGTACTTC CASSHQPDYEQYF TRBV11-2 . TRBJ2-7 .
TGCAGCGTTTGTCACCAAATACGCGGGACTATGGGCTCCTACGAGCAGTACTTC CSVCHQIRGTMGSYEQYF TRBV29-1 TRBD2 TRBJ2-7 once
TGTGCCACCTCCGGGACAGGGAACGAGCAGTACTTC CATSGTGNEQYF TRBV28 TRBD1 TRBJ2-7 .
TGTGCCAGCAGCCAACAGGGGGACACTGAAGCTTTCTTT CASSQQGDTEAFF TRBV7-9 TRBD1 TRBJ1-1 .
TGCGCCAGCAGCCAAGATCCAGGCCTCTCCTACGAGCAGTACTTC CASSQDPGLSYEQYF TRBV4-3 . TRBJ2-7 once
TGCGCCAGCTCCAGGGGAAATTCAAACGGGGAGCTGTTTTTT CASSRGNSNGELFF TRBV4-3 . TRBJ2-2 .
TGTGCCAGCTCTTTTGGAAGGAGCTCTGGAAACACCATATATTTT CASSFGRSSGNTIYF TRBV6-5 . TRBJ1-3 .
TGTGCCAGCAGCCCTTCAGTCACCCTGAACACTGAAGCTTTCTTT CASSPSVTLNTEAFF TRBV7-9 . TRBJ1-1 .
TGTGCCAGCTCACCGAACACACTAGCGGGCAATGAGCAGTTCTTC CASSPNTLAGNEQFF TRBV18 TRBD2 TRBJ2-1 .
TGTGCCAGCAGTCCCAACGGGAGGTTCACAGATACGCAGTATTTT CASSPNGRFTDTQYF TRBV11-3 TRBD2 TRBJ2-3 few
TGTGCCAGCTCACCATGGGAGGGAGGGCCAAATAATGAGCAGTTCTTC CASSPWEGGPNNEQFF TRBV18 TRBD2 TRBJ2-1 once
TGTGCCAGCAGCTTCGGGGGAGGACTAGCGGGAGGTTTCGAGCAGTACTTC CASSFGGGLAGGFEQYF TRBV7-8 TRBD2 TRBJ2-7 once
TGCGCCAGCAGCTTGTATTCGGGACAGGGAATCTACGAGCAGTACTTC CASSLYSGQGIYEQYF TRBV5-1 TRBD1 TRBJ2-7 .
TGTGCCAGCAGTCGACAGGGGAACACTGAAGCTTTCTTT CASSRQGNTEAFF TRBV6-4 TRBD1 TRBJ1-1 .
TGCGCCAGCCTTAGGACAGGGACGGAGACCCAGTACTTC CASLRTGTETQYF TRBV5-1 TRBD1 TRBJ2-5 .
TGTGCCAGCCCGCTCAGGACAGACAGATCTTACGAGCAGTACTTC CASPLRTDRSYEQYF TRBV21-1 . TRBJ2-7 .
TGTGCCAGCAGCTTAGGCACCTTCTATGTAGAGACCCAGTACTTC CASSLGTFYVETQYF TRBV7-2 . TRBJ2-5 .
TGCAGCGTCCGCACGGGAGCTTATCAGCCCCAGCATTTT CSVRTGAYQPQHF TRBV29-1 . TRBJ1-5 .
TGTGCTAGTGGTTTGGTATGGAACGGGAGGGCCGAAGAGACCCAGTACTTC CASGLVWNGRAEETQYF TRBV12-5 TRBD2 TRBJ2-5 .
TGCGCCAGCCGGGGACTAGCGGGAGGGCGAAACACCGGGGAGCTGTTTTTT CASRGLAGGRNTGELFF TRBV4-1 TRBD2 TRBJ2-2 .
TGTGCCAGCTCTTTAAGGGTATCCTACAATGAGCAGTTCTTC CASSLRVSYNEQFF TRBV11-2 . TRBJ2-1 .
TGTGCCAGCCGCTCGGGGAACCCTGGGGCCAACGTCCTGACTTTC CASRSGNPGANVLTF TRBV19 . TRBJ2-6 .
TGTGCCAGCAGCTTAGAGCGTTTCGCAGAGACCCAGTACTTC CASSLERFAETQYF TRBV7-2 . TRBJ2-5 .
TGTGCCAGCAGTTACAGGGTTTTCACAGATACGCAGTATTTT CASSYRVFTDTQYF TRBV6-5 . TRBJ2-3 .
TGTGCCATCCGGGACAGGGAGTACAATGAGCAGTTCTTC CAIRDREYNEQFF TRBV10-3 TRBD1 TRBJ2-1 .
TGCGCCAGCAACGACGGGCTAGCGGAGCAGTTCTTC CASNDGLAEQFF TRBV5-1 . TRBJ2-1 .
TGTGCCAGCAGCTTAGATGGGGCCTCGAACACCGGGGAGCTGTTTTTT CASSLDGASNTGELFF TRBV7-2 . TRBJ2-2 once
TGTGCCAGCAGCTTAGTTCCAGGCGAGCAGTACTTC CASSLVPGEQYF TRBV13 . TRBJ2-7 .
TGTGCCAGCAGCCCCGGAGGGTGGGACACAGATACGCAGTATTTT CASSPGGWDTDTQYF TRBV9 . TRBJ2-3 .
TGTGCCATCAGCAATTACGACAGTCAGCCCCAGCATTTT CAISNYDSQPQHF TRBV10-3 . TRBJ1-5 .
TGTGCCAGCAGCTCGGGGGCTTACGGGAACACTGAAGCTTTCTTT CASSSGAYGNTEAFF TRBV11-3 . TRBJ1-1 .
TGTGCCAGCAAGGGAGGGGGGCCCGGACTAGCGGGAAAGGATGAGCAGTTCTTC CASKGGGPGLAGKDEQFF TRBV28 TRBD2 TRBJ2-1 .
TGTGCCAGCAGTGTAGACAGGGGACACACCGGGGAGCTGTTTTTT CASSVDRGHTGELFF TRBV2 TRBD1 TRBJ2-2 .
TGTGCCAGCAGCTTAGGAGTAGGTCAGCCCCAGCATTTT CASSLGVGQPQHF TRBV7-9 . TRBJ1-5 .
TGTGCCAGCAGCTTGGGGGGGACTAGTTTCGGCGGTGAGCAGTTCTTC CASSLGGTSFGGEQFF TRBV5-6 TRBD2 TRBJ2-1 .
TGTGCCAGCAGCCAGGACAGGCTCTACGGCGAGCAGTACTTC CASSQDRLYGEQYF TRBV7-6 TRBD1 TRBJ2-7 .
TGTGCCAGTAGTATACCCAGGGACTTAGAGACCCAGTACTTC CASSIPRDLETQYF TRBV19 . TRBJ2-5 .
TGCGCCAGCAGCCAAGTGTTCCCGGGAACTAATGAAAAACTGTTTTTT CASSQVFPGTNEKLFF TRBV4-1 . TRBJ1-4 .
TGTGCCACCAGCAGAGAACGGACTAGTGGCTACGAGCAGTACTTC CATSRERTSGYEQYF TRBV15 TRBD2 TRBJ2-7 .
TGTGCCAGCAGCCAAGGGAATCGATTCGTGCAGTACTTC CASSQGNRFVQYF TRBV14 . TRBJ2-7 .
TGTGCCAGTAGTATACCGGGACTAGGGGGTGAGCAGTTCTTC CASSIPGLGGEQFF TRBV19 TRBD2 TRBJ2-1 .
TGTGCCAGTAGTATCACGACCGGCGGGGAGACCCAGTACTTC CASSITTGGETQYF TRBV19 . TRBJ2-5 once
TGCGCCAGCAGACCGACTAGCGGGAACACCGGGGAGCTGTTTTTT CASRPTSGNTGELFF TRBV5-1 TRBD2 TRBJ2-2 once
TGTGCCAGCAGCAAGCGGGAGAGGGAGACCCAGTACTTC CASSKRERETQYF TRBV11-2 TRBD2 TRBJ2-5 .
TGCGCCAGCAGCTTGCCCCCCCTTGGGGGGGGCGGGAGGGAAAAACTGTTTTTT CASSLPPLGGGGREKLFF TRBV5-1 . TRBJ1-4 .